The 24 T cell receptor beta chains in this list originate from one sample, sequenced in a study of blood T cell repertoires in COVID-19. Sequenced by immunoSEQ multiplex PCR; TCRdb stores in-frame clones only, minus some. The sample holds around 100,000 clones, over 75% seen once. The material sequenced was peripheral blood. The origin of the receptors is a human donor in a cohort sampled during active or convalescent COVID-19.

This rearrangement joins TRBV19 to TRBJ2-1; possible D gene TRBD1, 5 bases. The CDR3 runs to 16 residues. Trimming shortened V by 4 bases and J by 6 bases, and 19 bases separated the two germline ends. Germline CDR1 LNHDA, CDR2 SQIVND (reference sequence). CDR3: CASSKGARSISNEQFF. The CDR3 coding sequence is TGTGCCAGTAGTAAAGGGGCTAGAAGTATTAGCAATGAGCAGTTCTTC.

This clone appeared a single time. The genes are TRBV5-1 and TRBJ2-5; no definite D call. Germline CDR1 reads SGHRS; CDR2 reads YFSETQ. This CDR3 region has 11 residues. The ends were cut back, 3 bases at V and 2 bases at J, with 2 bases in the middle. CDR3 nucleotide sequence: TGCGCCAGCAGCTCGCAAGAGACCCAGTACTTC. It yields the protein CASSSQETQYF.

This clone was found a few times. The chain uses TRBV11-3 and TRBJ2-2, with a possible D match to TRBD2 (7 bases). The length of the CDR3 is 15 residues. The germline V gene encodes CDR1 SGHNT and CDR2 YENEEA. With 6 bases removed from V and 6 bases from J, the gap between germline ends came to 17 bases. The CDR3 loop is CASSGRGGEAGELFF. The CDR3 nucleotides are TGTGCCAGCAGTGGACGAGGGGGGGAAGCCGGGGAGCTGTTTTTT.

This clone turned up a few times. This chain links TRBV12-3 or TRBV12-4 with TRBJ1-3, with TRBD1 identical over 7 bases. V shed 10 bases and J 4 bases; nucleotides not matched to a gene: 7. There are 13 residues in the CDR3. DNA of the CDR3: TGTGCCATCACTGGACAGGCAGGAAACACCATATATTTT. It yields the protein CAITGQAGNTIYF.

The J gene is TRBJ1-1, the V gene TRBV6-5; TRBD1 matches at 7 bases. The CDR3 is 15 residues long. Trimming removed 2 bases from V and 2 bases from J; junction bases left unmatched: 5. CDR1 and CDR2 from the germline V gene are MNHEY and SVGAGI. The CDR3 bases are TGTGCCAGCAGTTACGATGGGACAGAAAACACTGAAGCTTTCTTT. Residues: CASSYDGTENTEAFF.

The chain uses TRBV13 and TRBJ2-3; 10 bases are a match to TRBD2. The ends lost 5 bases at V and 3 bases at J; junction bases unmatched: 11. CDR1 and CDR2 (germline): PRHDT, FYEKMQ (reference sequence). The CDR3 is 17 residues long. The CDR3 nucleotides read TGTGCCAGCAGCCCCGGCGGTCTAGCGGGGGTAACAGATACGCAGTATTTT. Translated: CASSPGGLAGVTDTQYF.

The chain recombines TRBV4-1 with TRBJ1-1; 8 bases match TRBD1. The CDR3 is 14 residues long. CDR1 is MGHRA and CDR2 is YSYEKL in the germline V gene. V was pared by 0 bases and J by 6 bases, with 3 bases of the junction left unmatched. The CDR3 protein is CASSQEGQVSEAFF. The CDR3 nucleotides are TGCGCCAGCAGCCAAGAGGGACAGGTCTCTGAAGCTTTCTTT.

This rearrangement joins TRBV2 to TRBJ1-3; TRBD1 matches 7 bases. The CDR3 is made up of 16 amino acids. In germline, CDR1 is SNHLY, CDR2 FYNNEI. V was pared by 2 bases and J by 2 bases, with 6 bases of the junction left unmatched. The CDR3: CASSERGRGAGNTIYF. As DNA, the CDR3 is TGTGCCAGCAGTGAAAGGGGCAGGGGGGCTGGAAACACCATATATTTT. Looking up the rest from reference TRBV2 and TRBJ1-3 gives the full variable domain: EPEVTQTPSHQVTQMGQEVILRCVPISNHLYFYWYRQILGQKVEFLVSFYNNEISEKSEIFDDQFSVERPDGSNFTLKIRSTKLEDSAMYFCASSERGRGAGNTIYFGEGSWLTVV.

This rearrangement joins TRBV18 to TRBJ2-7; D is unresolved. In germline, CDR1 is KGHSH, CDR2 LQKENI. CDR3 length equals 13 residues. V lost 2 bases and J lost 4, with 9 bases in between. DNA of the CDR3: TGTGCCAGCTCACCAAATGAAGCGTACGAGCAGTACTTC. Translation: CASSPNEAYEQYF.

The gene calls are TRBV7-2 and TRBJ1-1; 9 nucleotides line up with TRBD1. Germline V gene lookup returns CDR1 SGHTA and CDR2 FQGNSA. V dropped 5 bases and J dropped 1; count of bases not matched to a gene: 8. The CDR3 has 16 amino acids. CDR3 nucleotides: TGTGCCAGCAGCGTAACAGGGGGCCTATCGAACACTGAAGCTTTCTTT. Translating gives CASSVTGGLSNTEAFF.

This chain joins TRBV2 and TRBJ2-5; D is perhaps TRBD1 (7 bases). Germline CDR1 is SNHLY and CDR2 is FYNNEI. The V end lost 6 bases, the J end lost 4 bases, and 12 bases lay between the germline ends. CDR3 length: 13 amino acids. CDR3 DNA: TGTGCCAGCAGGACAGGGAGGCGAGAGACCCAGTACTTC. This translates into CASRTGRRETQYF.

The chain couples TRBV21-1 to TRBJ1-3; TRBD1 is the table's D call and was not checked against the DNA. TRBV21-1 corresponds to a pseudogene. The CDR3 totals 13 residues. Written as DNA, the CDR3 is TGTGCCAGCAGCAAAAAGTTGGCAAACACCATATATTTT. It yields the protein CASSKKLANTIYF.

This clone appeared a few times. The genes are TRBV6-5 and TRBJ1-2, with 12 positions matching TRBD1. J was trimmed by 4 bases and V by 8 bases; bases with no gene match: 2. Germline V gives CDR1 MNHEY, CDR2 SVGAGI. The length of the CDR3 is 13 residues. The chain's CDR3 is CASGTGGSYGYTF. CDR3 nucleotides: TGTGCCAGCGGGACAGGGGGCAGCTATGGCTACACCTTC.

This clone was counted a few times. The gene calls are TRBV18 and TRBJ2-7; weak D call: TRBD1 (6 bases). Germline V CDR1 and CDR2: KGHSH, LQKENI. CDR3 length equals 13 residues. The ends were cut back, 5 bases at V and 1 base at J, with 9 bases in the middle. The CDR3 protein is CASSVDSSYEQYF. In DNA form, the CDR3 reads TGTGCCAGCTCAGTGGACAGTTCCTACGAGCAGTACTTC.

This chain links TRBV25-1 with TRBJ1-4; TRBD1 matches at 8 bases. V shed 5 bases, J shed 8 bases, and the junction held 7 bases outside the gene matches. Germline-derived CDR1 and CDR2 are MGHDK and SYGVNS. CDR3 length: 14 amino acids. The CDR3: CASSQGARWEKLFF. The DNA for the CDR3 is TGTGCCAGCAGTCAGGGGGCGCGATGGGAAAAACTGTTTTTT.

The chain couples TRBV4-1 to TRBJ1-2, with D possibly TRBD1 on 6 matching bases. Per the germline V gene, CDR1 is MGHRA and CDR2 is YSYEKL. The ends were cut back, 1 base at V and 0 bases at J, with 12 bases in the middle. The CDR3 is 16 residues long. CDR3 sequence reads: CASSQVVGGTNYGYTF. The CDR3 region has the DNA TGCGCCAGCAGCCAAGTGGTAGGGGGTACTAACTATGGCTACACCTTC.

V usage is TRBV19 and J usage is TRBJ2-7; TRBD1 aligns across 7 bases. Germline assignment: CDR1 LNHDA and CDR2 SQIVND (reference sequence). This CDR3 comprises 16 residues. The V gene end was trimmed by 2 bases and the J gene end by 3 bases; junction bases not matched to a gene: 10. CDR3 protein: CASSISGQQKGYEQYF. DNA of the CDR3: TGTGCCAGTAGTATATCGGGACAGCAAAAAGGCTACGAGCAGTACTTC. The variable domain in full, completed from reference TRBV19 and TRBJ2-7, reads DGGITQSPKYLFRKEGQNVTLSCEQNLNHDAMYWYRQDPGQGLRLIYYSQIVNDFQKGDIAEGYSVSREKKESFPLTVTSAQKNPTAFYLCASSISGQQKGYEQYFGPGTRLTVT.

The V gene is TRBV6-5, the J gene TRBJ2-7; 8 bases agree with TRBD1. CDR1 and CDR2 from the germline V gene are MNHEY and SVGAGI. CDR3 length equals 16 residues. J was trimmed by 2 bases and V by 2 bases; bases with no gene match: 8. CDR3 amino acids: CASSYRAGTGTYEQYF. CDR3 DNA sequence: TGTGCCAGCAGTTACCGGGCCGGGACAGGCACCTACGAGCAGTACTTC.

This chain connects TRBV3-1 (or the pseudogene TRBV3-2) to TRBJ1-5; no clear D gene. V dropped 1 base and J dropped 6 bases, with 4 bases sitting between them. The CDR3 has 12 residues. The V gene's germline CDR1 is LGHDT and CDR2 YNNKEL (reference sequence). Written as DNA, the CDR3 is TGTGCCAGCAGCCAAGTTAGTCAGCCCCAGCATTTT. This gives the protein CASSQVSQPQHF.

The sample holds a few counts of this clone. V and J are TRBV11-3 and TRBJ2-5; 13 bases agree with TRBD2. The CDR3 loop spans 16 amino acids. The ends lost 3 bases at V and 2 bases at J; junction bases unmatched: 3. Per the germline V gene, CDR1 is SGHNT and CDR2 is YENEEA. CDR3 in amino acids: CASSLGTSGEQETQYF. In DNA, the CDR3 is TGTGCCAGCAGCTTGGGGACTAGCGGGGAACAAGAGACCCAGTACTTC.

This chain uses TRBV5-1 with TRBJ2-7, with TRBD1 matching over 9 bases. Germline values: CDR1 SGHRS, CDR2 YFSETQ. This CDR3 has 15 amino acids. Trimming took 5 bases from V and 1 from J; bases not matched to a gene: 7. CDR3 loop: CASRRGQGFSYEQYF. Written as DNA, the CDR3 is TGCGCCAGCAGAAGGGGACAGGGCTTTTCCTACGAGCAGTACTTC.

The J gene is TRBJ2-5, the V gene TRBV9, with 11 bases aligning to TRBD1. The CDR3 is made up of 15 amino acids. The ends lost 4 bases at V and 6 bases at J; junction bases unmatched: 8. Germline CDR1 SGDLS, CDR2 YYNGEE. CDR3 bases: TGTGCCAGCAGCTTCCGGACAGGGGGCGGACAGACCCAGTACTTC. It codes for CASSFRTGGGQTQYF.

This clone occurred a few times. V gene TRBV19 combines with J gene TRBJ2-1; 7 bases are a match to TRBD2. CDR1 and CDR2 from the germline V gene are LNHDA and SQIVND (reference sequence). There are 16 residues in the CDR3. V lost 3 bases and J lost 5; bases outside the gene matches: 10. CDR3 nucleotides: TGTGCCAGTAGTATCGGGCAGGGCGGGGGAGACAATGAGCAGTTCTTC. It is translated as CASSIGQGGGDNEQFF.

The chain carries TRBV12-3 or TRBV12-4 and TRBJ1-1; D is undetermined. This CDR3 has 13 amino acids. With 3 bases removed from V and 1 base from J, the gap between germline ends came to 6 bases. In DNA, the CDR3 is TGTGCCAGCAGTTTCCGGGAGAACACTGAAGCTTTCTTT. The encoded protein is CASSFRENTEAFF.